These T cell receptor beta chains were read from a single sample in a study of T cell changes during pregnancy in multiple sclerosis. Method: immunoSEQ multiplex PCR; TCRdb's copy keeps in-frame clones and lacks some. The sample consists of about 40,000 clones, about 87% of them appearing once. Sequencing was performed on peripheral blood, taken in the first trimester of pregnancy. The source of these receptors is a female donor in good health, enrolled as a control in a pregnancy study. Each CDR3 is given with its conserved first and last residue. The D gene is left open where the match is weak. Rows give clone size only sometimes, using once, few, many, or a class for an expanded clone.

>-|-|TRBJ1-1|TRBV29-1
CSVVAGNTEAFF
TGCAGCGTTGTGGCAGGGAACACTGAAGCTTTCTTT
>-|-|TRBJ2-1|TRBV19
CASSPHLVGAVNNEQFF
TGTGCCAGTAGTCCTCACCTTGTGGGGGCCGTTAACAATGAGCAGTTCTTC
>-|-|TRBJ1-6|TRBV28
CASRNGGYNSPLHF
TGTGCCAGCAGAAACGGGGGCTATAATTCACCCCTCCACTTT
>-|-|TRBJ1-5|TRBV10-3
CAISAENQPQHF
TGTGCCATCAGTGCAGAAAATCAGCCCCAGCATTTT
>TRBD2|-|TRBJ2-7|TRBV27
CASSSGGSQVEQYF
TGTGCCAGCAGTTCGGGGGGATCCCAAGTTGAGCAGTACTTC
>-|once|TRBJ2-7|TRBV5-8
CASSTRGGTTYEQYF
TGTGCCAGCAGCACCCGGGGAGGTACGACCTACGAGCAGTACTTC
>-|-|TRBJ2-7|TRBV13
CASSLGPVTYEQYF
TGTGCCAGCAGCTTAGGTCCGGTTACCTACGAGCAGTACTTC
>TRBD2|-|TRBJ2-1|TRBV19
CASSMLAGAGENEQFF
TGTGCCAGTAGTATGTTAGCGGGGGCCGGTGAGAATGAGCAGTTCTTC
>TRBD1|once|TRBJ1-2|TRBV7-8
CASSPTGDRGYTF
TGTGCCAGCAGCCCCACAGGGGACCGTGGCTACACCTTC
>-|-|TRBJ1-2|TRBV5-6
CASSLVQGDGYTF
TGTGCCAGCAGCTTGGTACAGGGCGATGGCTACACCTTC
>TRBD2|-|TRBJ2-3|TRBV6-4
CASSVPQQLAGEEDTQYF
TGTGCCAGCAGTGTTCCCCAACAACTAGCGGGAGAAGAAGATACGCAGTATTTT
>TRBD1|-|TRBJ1-3|TRBV14
CASSQLQGRGNTIYF
TGTGCCAGCAGCCAACTACAGGGGAGAGGAAACACCATATATTTT
>-|once|TRBJ1-6|TRBV7-6
CASSAYRDSPLHF
TGTGCCAGCAGCGCTTACAGGGATTCACCCCTCCACTTT
>TRBD1|-|TRBJ2-1|TRBV6-5
CASSRTGTYNEQFF
TGTGCCAGCAGTCGGACAGGGACCTACAATGAGCAGTTCTTC
>TRBD1|-|TRBJ1-6|TRBV5-1
CASSLGDRVLHF
TGCGCCAGCAGCTTGGGGGACAGGGTGCTCCACTTT
>TRBD2|-|TRBJ2-3|TRBV5-4
CASSLEGLAGGYSTDTQYF
TGTGCCAGCAGCTTGGAGGGGCTAGCGGGGGGCTATAGCACAGATACGCAGTATTTT
>-|-|TRBJ1-1|TRBV19
CASGQGWNTEAFF
TGTGCCAGTGGCCAGGGGTGGAACACTGAAGCTTTCTTT
>-|-|TRBJ2-7|TRBV7-2
CASRKTTGGGPYEQYF
TGTGCCAGCAGGAAGACCACGGGGGGCGGTCCCTACGAGCAGTACTTC
>-|-|TRBJ2-5|TRBV7-2
CASSRSTPSETQYF
TGTGCCAGCAGCCGATCGACTCCTTCAGAGACCCAGTACTTC
>TRBD1|few|TRBJ1-6|TRBV28
CASSPNRDRVPPLHF
TGTGCCAGCAGTCCCAATCGGGACAGGGTACCCCCCCTCCACTTT
>TRBD2|-|TRBJ2-3|TRBV4-2
CASSQDSAASGGSTDTQYF
TGTGCCAGCAGCCAAGATTCGGCAGCTAGCGGGGGTTCCACAGATACGCAGTATTTT
>-|-|TRBJ2-2|TRBV30
CAWSGARNTGELFF
TGTGCCTGGAGTGGCGCCCGGAACACCGGGGAGCTGTTTTTT
>TRBD1|few|TRBJ1-1|TRBV2
CASSEQGMGEAFF
TGTGCCAGCTCCGAACAGGGGATGGGTGAAGCTTTCTTT
>-|-|TRBJ2-7|TRBV28
CASSLLGQGPPEQYF
TGTGCCAGCAGTTTATTGGGGCAGGGGCCCCCCGAGCAGTACTTC
>TRBD2|-|TRBJ2-5|TRBV19
CASSIGRGAGRETQYF
TGTGCCAGTAGTATCGGTCGCGGAGCGGGAAGAGAGACCCAGTACTTC
>-|-|TRBJ1-5|TRBV27
CASRQAASHQPQHF
TGTGCCAGCAGGCAAGCGGCCAGTCATCAGCCCCAGCATTTT
>-|-|TRBJ2-2|TRBV19
CASSMDEGAGELFF
TGTGCCAGTAGTATGGATGAGGGGGCCGGGGAGCTGTTTTTT
>TRBD2|-|TRBJ2-7|TRBV5-6
CASSLNGGSLEQYF
TGTGCCAGCAGCTTAAACGGGGGGTCGCTCGAGCAGTACTTC
>-|-|TRBJ1-1|TRBV29-1
CSATSGGNTEAFF
TGCAGCGCCACTTCGGGGGGAAACACTGAAGCTTTCTTT
>TRBD2|-|TRBJ2-7|TRBV6-6
CASSYGSGLVYEQYF
TGTGCCAGCAGTTACGGTAGCGGACTAGTCTACGAGCAGTACTTC
>-|few|TRBJ1-1|TRBV2
CASSERAGLTEAFF
TGTGCCAGCAGTGAAAGGGCAGGGTTGACTGAAGCTTTCTTT
>TRBD1|-|TRBJ2-7|TRBV19
CASRYRGGSYEQYF
TGTGCCAGTAGATACAGGGGTGGCTCCTACGAGCAGTACTTC
>-|-|TRBJ1-6|TRBV7-9
CASSLEGGRTRNSPLHF
TGTGCCAGCAGCTTAGAAGGGGGACGGACACGTAATTCACCCCTCCACTTT
>TRBD1|-|TRBJ1-2|TRBV28
CASSFEDREEVNYGYTF
TGTGCCAGCAGTTTTGAGGACAGGGAAGAGGTTAACTATGGCTACACCTTC
>TRBD2|-|TRBJ2-3|TRBV6-1
CASGRTSGTTDTQYF
TGTGCCAGCGGGCGGACTAGCGGGACCACAGATACGCAGTATTTT
>TRBD2|-|TRBJ2-1|TRBV7-2
CASSLALGGGMGEQFF
TGTGCCAGCAGCTTAGCATTGGGCGGGGGAATGGGGGAGCAGTTCTTC
>-|-|TRBJ1-2|TRBV19
CASSIDFTNYGYTF
TGTGCCAGTAGTATTGACTTTACTAACTATGGCTACACCTTC
>-|-|TRBJ2-7|TRBV5-8
CASISLLYEQYF
TGTGCCAGCATCTCCTTACTCTACGAGCAGTACTTC
>-|-|TRBJ2-3|TRBV11-3
CASSLDSDPSGNTDTQYF
TGTGCCAGCAGCTTGGACTCAGATCCAAGCGGAAATACAGATACGCAGTATTTT
>TRBD1|-|TRBJ2-7|TRBV29-1
CSVERQGYEQYF
TGCAGCGTTGAACGACAGGGCTACGAGCAGTACTTC
>TRBD2|few|TRBJ2-7|TRBV5-1
CASSLRREGREQYF
TGCGCCAGCAGCCTCAGAAGGGAGGGACGCGAGCAGTACTTC
>TRBD1|-|TRBJ1-5|TRBV6-1
CAISTGTNQPQHF
TGTGCCATTTCGACAGGGACCAATCAGCCCCAGCATTTT